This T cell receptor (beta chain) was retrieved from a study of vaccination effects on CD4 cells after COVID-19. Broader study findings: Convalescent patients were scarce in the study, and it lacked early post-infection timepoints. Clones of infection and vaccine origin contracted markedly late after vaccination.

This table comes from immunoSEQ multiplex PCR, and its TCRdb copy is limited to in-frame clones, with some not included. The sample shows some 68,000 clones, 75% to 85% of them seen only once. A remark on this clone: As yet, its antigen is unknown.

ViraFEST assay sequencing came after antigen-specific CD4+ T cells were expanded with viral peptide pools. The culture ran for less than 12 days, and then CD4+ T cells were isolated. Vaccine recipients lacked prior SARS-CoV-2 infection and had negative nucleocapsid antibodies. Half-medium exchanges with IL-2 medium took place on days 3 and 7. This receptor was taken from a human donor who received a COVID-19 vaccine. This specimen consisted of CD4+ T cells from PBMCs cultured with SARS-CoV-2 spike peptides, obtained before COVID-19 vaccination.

The CDR3 DNA is TGTGCCAGCAAGGCCAGCTATAGCAATCAGCCCCAGCATTTT. This encodes CASKASYSNQPQHF. The chain is built from TRBV6-5 and TRBJ1-5; no reliable D call. This CDR3 is built from 14 residues. In germline, CDR1 is MNHEY, CDR2 SVGAGI. V shed 7 bases and J shed 0 bases, with 10 bases lying between them.